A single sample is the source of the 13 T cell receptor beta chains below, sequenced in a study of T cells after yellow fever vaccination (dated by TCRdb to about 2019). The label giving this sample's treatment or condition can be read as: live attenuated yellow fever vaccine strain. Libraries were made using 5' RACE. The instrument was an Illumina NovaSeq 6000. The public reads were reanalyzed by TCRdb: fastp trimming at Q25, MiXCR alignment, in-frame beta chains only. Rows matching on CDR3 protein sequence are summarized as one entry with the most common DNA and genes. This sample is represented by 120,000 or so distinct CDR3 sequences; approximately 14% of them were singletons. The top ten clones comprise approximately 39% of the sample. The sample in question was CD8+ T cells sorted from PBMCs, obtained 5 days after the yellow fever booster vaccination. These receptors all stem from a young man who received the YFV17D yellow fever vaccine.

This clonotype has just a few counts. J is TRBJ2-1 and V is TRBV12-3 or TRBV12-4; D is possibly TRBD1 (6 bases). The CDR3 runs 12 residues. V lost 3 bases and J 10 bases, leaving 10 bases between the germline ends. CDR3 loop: CASSLGAAEQFF. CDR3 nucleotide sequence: TGTGCCAGCAGTTTGGGGGCGGCCGAGCAGTTCTTC.

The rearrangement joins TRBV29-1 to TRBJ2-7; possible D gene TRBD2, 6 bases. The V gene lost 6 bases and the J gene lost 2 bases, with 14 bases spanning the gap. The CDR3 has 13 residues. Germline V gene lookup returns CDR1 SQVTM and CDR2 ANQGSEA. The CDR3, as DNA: TGCAGCGTAGGGACTCCATCTGCCTACGAGCAGTACTTC. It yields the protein CSVGTPSAYEQYF.

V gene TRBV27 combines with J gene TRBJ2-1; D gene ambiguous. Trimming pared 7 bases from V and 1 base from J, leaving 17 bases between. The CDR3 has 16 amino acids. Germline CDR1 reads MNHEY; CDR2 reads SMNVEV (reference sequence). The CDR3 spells CASTFSTGRSYNEQFF. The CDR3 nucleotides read TGTGCCAGCACCTTCTCCACGGGTAGGTCCTACAATGAGCAGTTCTTC.

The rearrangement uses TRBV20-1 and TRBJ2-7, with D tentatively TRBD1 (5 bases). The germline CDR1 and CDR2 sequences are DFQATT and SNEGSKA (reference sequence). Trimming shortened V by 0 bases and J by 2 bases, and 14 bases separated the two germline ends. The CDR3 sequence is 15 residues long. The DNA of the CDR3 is TGCAGTGCTAGAGATAGAAACAGGAATCCCTACGAGCAGTACTTC. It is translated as CSARDRNRNPYEQYF.

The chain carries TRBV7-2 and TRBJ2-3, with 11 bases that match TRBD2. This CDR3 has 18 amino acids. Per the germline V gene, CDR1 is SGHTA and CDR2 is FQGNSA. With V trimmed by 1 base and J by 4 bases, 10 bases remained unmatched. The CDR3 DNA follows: TGTGCCAGCAGCTTAGAGCTAGCGGGGGGCCTGTTATCAGATACGCAGTATTTT. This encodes CASSLELAGGLLSDTQYF.

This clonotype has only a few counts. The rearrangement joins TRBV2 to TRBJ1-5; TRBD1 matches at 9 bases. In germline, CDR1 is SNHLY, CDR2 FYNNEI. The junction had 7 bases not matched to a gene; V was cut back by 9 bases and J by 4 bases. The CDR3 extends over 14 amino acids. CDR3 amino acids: CASPRTGVNQPQHF. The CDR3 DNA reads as TGTGCCAGTCCTCGGACAGGGGTTAATCAGCCCCAGCATTTT.

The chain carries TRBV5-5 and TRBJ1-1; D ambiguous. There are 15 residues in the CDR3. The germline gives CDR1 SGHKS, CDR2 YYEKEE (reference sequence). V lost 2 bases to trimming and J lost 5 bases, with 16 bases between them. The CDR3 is CASSFRGRGVTEAFF. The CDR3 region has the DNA TGTGCCAGCAGCTTTAGAGGCCGAGGAGTTACTGAAGCTTTCTTT. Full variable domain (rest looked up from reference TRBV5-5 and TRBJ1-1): DAGVTQSPTHLIKTRGQQVTLRCSPISGHKSVSWYQQVLGQGPQFIFQYYEKEERGRGNFPDRFSARQFPNYSSELNVNALLLGDSALYLCASSFRGRGVTEAFFGQGTRLTVV.

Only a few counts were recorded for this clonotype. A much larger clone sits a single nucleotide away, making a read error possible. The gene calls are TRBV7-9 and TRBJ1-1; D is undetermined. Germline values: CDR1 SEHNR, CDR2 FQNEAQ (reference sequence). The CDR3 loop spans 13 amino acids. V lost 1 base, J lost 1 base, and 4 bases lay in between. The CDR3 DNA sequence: TGTGCCAGCAGCTTAGAGGGGAACACTGAAGCTTTCTTT. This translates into CASSLEGNTEAFF.

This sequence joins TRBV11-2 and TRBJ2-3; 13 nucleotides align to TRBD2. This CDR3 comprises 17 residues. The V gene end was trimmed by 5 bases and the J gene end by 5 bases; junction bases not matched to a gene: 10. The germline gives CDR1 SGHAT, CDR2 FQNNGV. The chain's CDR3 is CASSITSGGVPRDTQYF. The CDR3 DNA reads TGTGCCAGCAGCATTACTAGCGGGGGGGTCCCCAGAGATACGCAGTATTTT.

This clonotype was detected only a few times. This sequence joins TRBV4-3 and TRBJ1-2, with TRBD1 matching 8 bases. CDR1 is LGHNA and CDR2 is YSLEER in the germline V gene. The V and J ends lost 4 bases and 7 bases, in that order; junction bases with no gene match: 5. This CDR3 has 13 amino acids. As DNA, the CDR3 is TGCGCCAGCAGCCCGCAGGGGGCAGCTGGCTACACCTTC. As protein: CASSPQGAAGYTF.

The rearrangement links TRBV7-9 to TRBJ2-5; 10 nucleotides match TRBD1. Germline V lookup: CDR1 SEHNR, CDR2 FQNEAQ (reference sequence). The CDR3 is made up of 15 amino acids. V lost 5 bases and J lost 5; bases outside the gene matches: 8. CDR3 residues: CASSQDRGRWETQYF. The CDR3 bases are TGTGCCAGCAGCCAAGACAGGGGGCGCTGGGAGACCCAGTACTTC.

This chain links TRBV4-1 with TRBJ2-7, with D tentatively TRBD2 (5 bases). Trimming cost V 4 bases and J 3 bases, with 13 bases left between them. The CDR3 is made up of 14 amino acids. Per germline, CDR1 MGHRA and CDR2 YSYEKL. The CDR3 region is CASSPPSSSYEQYF. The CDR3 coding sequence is TGCGCCAGCAGCCCCCCCTCTAGCAGCTACGAGCAGTACTTC.

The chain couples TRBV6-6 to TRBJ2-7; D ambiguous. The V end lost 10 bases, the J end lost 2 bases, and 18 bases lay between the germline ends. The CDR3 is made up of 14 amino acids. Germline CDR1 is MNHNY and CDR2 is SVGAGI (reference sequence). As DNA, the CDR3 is TGTGCCACCGCCGCCGCCTTAGATCCCTACGAGCAGTACTTC. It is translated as CATAAALDPYEQYF.